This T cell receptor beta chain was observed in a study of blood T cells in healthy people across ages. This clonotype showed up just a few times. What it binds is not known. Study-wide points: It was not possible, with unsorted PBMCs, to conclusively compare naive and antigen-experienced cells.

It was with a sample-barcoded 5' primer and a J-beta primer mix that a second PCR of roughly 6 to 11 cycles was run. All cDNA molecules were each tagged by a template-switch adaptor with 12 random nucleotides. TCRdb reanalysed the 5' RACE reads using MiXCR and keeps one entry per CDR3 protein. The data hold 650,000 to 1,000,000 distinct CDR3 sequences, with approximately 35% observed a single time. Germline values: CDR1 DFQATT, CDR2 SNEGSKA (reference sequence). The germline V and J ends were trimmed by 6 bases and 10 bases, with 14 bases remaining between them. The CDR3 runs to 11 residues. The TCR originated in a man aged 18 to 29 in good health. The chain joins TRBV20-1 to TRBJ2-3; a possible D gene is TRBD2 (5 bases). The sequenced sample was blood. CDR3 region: CSAAKLGPQYF. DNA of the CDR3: TGCAGTGCGGCAAAACTAGGTCCGCAGTATTTT.